This record covers a single TCR beta chain. Its cognate antigen is unknown. Produced via immunoSEQ multiplex PCR; TCRdb's table is partial and in-frame only. The table lists over 50,000 clones, 90% to 95% of them singletons, with 5.3% in the top ten. The record originates from a study of cytomegalovirus exposure and HLA in healthy donors. Across the study: Later analysis reported that the roughly 110 validation repertoires shared the platform of the approximately 620 first-cohort repertoires.

Findings and limits, study-wide: According to a later analysis, TCR clusters from the first cohort tended to co-occur in the 120 or so validation repertoires. CMV antigen specificity of a few CMV-associated chains was confirmed in vitro. A list of about 160 TCR beta chains associated with cytomegalovirus was given.

V lost 5 bases, J lost 4 bases, and 6 bases lay in between. CDR1 SGHVS and CDR2 FQNEAQ come from the germline V gene. This CDR3 comprises 12 residues. The origin of this receptor is a man aged 18 to 35 in good health and CMV-seropositive. The rearrangement links TRBV7-8 to TRBJ1-5; unclear D gene. Specimen: PBMCs. The CDR3 spells CASSPRNQPQHF. The CDR3 nucleotides are TGTGCCAGCAGCCCGAGAAATCAGCCCCAGCATTTT.